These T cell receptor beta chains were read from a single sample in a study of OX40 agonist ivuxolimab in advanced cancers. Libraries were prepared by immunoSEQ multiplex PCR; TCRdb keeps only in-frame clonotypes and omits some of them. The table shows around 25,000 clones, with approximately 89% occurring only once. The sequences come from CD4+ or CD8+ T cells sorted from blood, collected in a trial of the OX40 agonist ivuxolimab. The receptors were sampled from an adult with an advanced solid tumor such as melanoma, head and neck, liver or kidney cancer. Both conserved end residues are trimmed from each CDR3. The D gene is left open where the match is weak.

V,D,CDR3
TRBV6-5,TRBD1,ASSPWTGYTEAF
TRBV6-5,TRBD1,ASSSDRVRTTQY
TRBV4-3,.,ASSQEPPGSGSYEQY
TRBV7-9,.,ASSPWGGRSYEQY
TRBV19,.,ASSIGLWGGSTDTQY
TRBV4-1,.,ASSQDIRTDLNQPQH
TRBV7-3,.,ASSLTATRENEQF
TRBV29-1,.,SVGNYNEQF
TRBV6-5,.,ASSFGDSPLH
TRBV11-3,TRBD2,ASRLAGEVYNEQF
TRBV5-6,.,ASSLSGGETQY
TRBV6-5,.,ASSKMGVGETQY
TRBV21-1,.,ASSKKARSYNSPLH
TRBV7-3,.,ASSLGGYTDTQY
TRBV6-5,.,ASSYHGTPSEQY
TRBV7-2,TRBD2,ASSAPGLATYNEQF
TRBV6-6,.,ASSGTSEAF